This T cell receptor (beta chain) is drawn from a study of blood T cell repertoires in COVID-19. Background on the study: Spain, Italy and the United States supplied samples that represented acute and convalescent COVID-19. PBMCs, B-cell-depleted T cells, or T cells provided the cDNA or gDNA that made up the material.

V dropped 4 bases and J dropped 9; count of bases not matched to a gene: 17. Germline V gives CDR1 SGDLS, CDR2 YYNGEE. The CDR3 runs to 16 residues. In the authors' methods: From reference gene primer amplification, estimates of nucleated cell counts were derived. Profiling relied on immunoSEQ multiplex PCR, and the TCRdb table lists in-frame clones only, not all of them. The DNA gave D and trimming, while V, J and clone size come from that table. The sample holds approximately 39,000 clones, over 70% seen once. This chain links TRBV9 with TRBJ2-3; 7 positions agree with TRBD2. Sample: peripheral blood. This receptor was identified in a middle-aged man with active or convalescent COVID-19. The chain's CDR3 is CASSLTGGGSLVTQYF. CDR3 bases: TGTGCCAGCAGCTTAACGGGGGGTGGTAGCTTGGTCACGCAGTATTTT. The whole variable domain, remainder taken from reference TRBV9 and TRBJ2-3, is DSGVTQTPKHLITATGQRVTLRCSPRSGDLSVYWYQQSLDQGLQFLIQYYNGEERAKGNILERFSAQQFPDLHSELNLSSLELGDSALYFCASSLTGGGSLVTQYFGPGTRLTVL.